The 31 T cell receptor beta chains listed next were all sequenced from one sample in a study of post-analysis software for immune sequencing data. Regarding the study as a whole: Higher frequency in patients than in controls was seen for a handful of TRBV segments, with TRBV5-6, TRBV5-1 and TRBV20-1 among them.

Unique-molecular-identifier-tagged TCR beta cDNA libraries were used. MiXCR, applied by TCRdb to the PCR reads, yields one record per CDR3 protein. The repertoire holds approximately 400,000 distinct CDR3 sequences, with 30% to 45% as singletons. No antigens are known for them. The sample comprised blood. All receptors derive from a girl aged 5 to 17 with multiple sclerosis.

The chain uses TRBV7-9 and TRBJ2-2, with D tentatively TRBD1 or TRBD2 (5 bases each). Germline CDR1 reads SEHNR; CDR2 reads FQNEAQ (reference sequence). The CDR3 contains 15 residues. The V gene lost 6 bases and the J gene lost 1 base, with 12 bases spanning the gap. The CDR3: CASRGRDRNTGELFF. In DNA form, the CDR3 reads TGTGCCAGCAGGGGACGCGACAGGAACACCGGGGAGCTGTTTTTT.

This chain joins TRBV3-1 and TRBJ2-7; 10 bases align to TRBD1. Germline loops: CDR1 LGHDT, CDR2 YNNKEL (reference sequence). V was pared by 1 base and J by 1 base, with 10 bases of the junction left unmatched. The CDR3 spans 18 residues. In DNA form, the CDR3 reads TGTGCCAGCAGCCAAGTAACAACCCGGGGACAGGGGTCCTACGAGCAGTACTTC. Residues: CASSQVTTRGQGSYEQYF.

CDR3 nucleotides: TGTGCCAGCAGACACAGGGAGGCTAACGAGCAGTACTTC. It is translated as CASRHREANEQYF. This rearrangement joins TRBV7-9 to TRBJ2-7, with D possibly being TRBD1 or TRBD2 (6 bases each). The CDR3 totals 13 residues. Germline CDR1 reads SEHNR; CDR2 reads FQNEAQ (reference sequence). Trimming pared 6 bases from V and 5 bases from J, leaving 14 bases between. The entire variable domain, with the rest obtained from reference TRBV7-9 and TRBJ2-7, is as follows: DTGVSQNPRHKITKRGQNVTFRCDPISEHNRLYWYRQTLGQGPEFLTYFQNEAQLEKSRLLSDRFSAERPKGSFSTLEIQRTEQGDSAMYLCASRHREANEQYFGPGTRLTVT.

This chain connects TRBV6-5 to TRBJ2-2; D may correspond to TRBD1 or TRBD2 (5 bases each). The ends were cut back, 4 bases at V and 4 bases at J, with 13 bases in the middle. Germline V gives CDR1 MNHEY, CDR2 SVGAGI. The CDR3 extends over 15 amino acids. CDR3 coding DNA: TGTGCCAGCAGTTGCGGTGTGGGGGTCACCGGGGAGCTGTTTTTT. Encoded protein: CASSCGVGVTGELFF.

This clonotype was observed a few times. CDR3 sequence: CASSATGGRNEQFF. Written as DNA, the CDR3 is TGTGCCAGCAGTGCTACAGGGGGCAGGAATGAGCAGTTCTTC. V and J are TRBV12-3 or TRBV12-4 and TRBJ2-1; 9 bases match TRBD1. The CDR3 sequence is 14 residues long. V lost 5 bases to trimming and J lost 7 bases; unmatched junction nucleotides: 6.

This chain connects TRBV2 to TRBJ2-5; D is possibly TRBD2 (5 bases). The CDR3 consists of 13 residues. Germline V gene data show CDR1 as SNHLY and CDR2 as FYNNEI. The ends were cut back, 0 bases at V and 5 bases at J, with 7 bases in the middle. The CDR3 DNA is TGTGCCAGCAGTGAAGCGGGAGAGGAGACCCAGTACTTC. It specifies CASSEAGEETQYF.

This clonotype has a handful of counts. One end of the junction does not line up with germline, which may come from a read error. The genes are TRBV7-6 and TRBJ1-6; the match to TRBD1 covers 7 bases. The germline V gene encodes CDR1 SGHVS and CDR2 FNYEAQ. CDR3 length: 17 residues. The CDR3 loop is CASSSDRLSSHNSPLHF. The CDR3 DNA follows: TGTGCCAGCAGTTCGGACAGGCTGAGCTCCCATAATTCACCCCTCCACTTT.

The chain combines TRBV7-8 with TRBJ2-7, with 10 bases fitting TRBD2. V dropped 3 bases and J dropped 4; count of bases not matched to a gene: 6. CDR1 SGHVS and CDR2 FQNEAQ come from the germline V gene. The CDR3 runs to 15 residues. For the CDR3, the DNA is TGTGCCAGCAGCTTTAGCGGGGGGCTCGGGTACGAGCAGTACTTC. It encodes CASSFSGGLGYEQYF.

The rearrangement uses TRBV6-5 and TRBJ2-7; D is undetermined. The V and J ends lost 6 bases and 0 bases respectively, with 12 bases between them. The CDR3 has 14 amino acids. The V gene's germline CDR1 is MNHEY and CDR2 SVGAGI. The DNA for the CDR3 is TGTGCCAGCAGCTCCACTACTTCCTCCTACGAGCAGTACTTC. It specifies CASSSTTSSYEQYF.

This chain joins TRBV7-2 and TRBJ2-4; D gene ambiguous. The CDR3 consists of 16 residues. The V end was cut by 1 base, the J end by 1 base, with 11 bases between. The germline V gene encodes CDR1 SGHTA and CDR2 FQGNSA. CDR3 protein: CASSLGVGRAKNIQYF. The CDR3 DNA reads as TGTGCCAGCAGCTTAGGAGTGGGCAGGGCCAAAAACATTCAGTACTTC.

This chain uses TRBV3-1 with TRBJ2-3, with TRBD2 matching over 9 bases. The CDR3 runs 15 residues. CDR1 LGHDT and CDR2 YNNKEL come from the germline V gene (reference sequence). J was trimmed by 6 bases and V by 1 base; bases with no gene match: 5. The CDR3 spells CASSQVAGAGDTQYF. In nucleotides, the CDR3 is TGTGCCAGCAGCCAAGTAGCGGGGGCCGGGGATACGCAGTATTTT.

This chain connects TRBV5-1 to TRBJ2-2; the D gene could be TRBD1 or TRBD2 (5 bases each). The V gene lost 0 bases and the J gene lost 3 bases, with 9 bases spanning the gap. This CDR3 has 15 residues. Germline-derived CDR1 and CDR2 are SGHRS and YFSETQ. Written as DNA, the CDR3 is TGCGCCAGCAGCTTGGCTGAGGGGTACACCGGGGAGCTGTTTTTT. This codes for CASSLAEGYTGELFF. The whole variable domain, filled in from reference TRBV5-1 and TRBJ2-2, reads KAGVTQTPRYLIKTRGQQVTLSCSPISGHRSVSWYQQTPGQGLQFLFEYFSETQRNKGNFPGRFSGRQFSNSRSEMNVSTLELGDSALYLCASSLAEGYTGELFFGEGSRLTVL.

The J gene is TRBJ1-1, the V gene TRBV29-1, with a weak D call TRBD1 (5 bases). The germline V and J ends were trimmed by 7 bases and 3 bases, with 15 bases remaining between them. The CDR3 is made up of 13 amino acids. CDR1 is SQVTM and CDR2 is ANQGSEA in the germline V gene. Here the CDR3 reads CSDGNAGHTEAFF. The DNA for the CDR3 is TGCAGCGACGGAAACGCAGGGCACACTGAAGCTTTCTTT. The variable domain in full, with the rest retrieved from reference TRBV29-1 and TRBJ1-1, is SAVISQKPSRDICQRGTSLTIQCQVDSQVTMMFWYRQQPGQSLTLIATANQGSEATYESGFVIDKFPISRPNLTFSTLTVSNMSPEDSSIYLCSDGNAGHTEAFFGQGTRLTVV.

This clonotype was found a few times. V is TRBV6-2 or TRBV6-3 and J is TRBJ2-3; 7 bases match TRBD1. J gave up 4 bases and V 5 bases, and 6 bases lay outside the gene matches. The CDR3 has 14 amino acids. CDR1 is MNHEY, CDR2 SVGEGT, per germline. In DNA form, the CDR3 reads TGTGCCAGCAGTCCTACAGGGGTGTCAGATACGCAGTATTTT. Amino acids: CASSPTGVSDTQYF.

This chain joins TRBV3-1 and TRBJ2-4; no clear D gene. Germline assignment: CDR1 LGHDT and CDR2 YNNKEL (reference sequence). The CDR3 contains 16 residues. Trimming cost V 3 bases and J 0 bases, with 12 bases left between them. The CDR3 bases are TGTGCCAGCAGCCAGAGATGGGGTTTAGCCAAAAACATTCAGTACTTC. Translating it yields CASSQRWGLAKNIQYF.

This clonotype was seen a single time. The rearrangement uses TRBV12-3 or TRBV12-4 and TRBJ1-5; D gene unclear. V was cut by 5 bases and J by 0 bases, with 5 bases left in between. This CDR3 spans 13 amino acids. CDR3 DNA: TGTGCCAGCAGTGTTTTTAGCAATCAGCCCCAGCATTTT. Translation: CASSVFSNQPQHF.

This clonotype was seen repeatedly, ten times or more. This CDR3 is CASSFRQGAADTQYF. DNA of the CDR3: TGTGCCAGCAGCTTTCGACAGGGAGCGGCAGATACGCAGTATTTT. The chain links TRBV7-9 to TRBJ2-3; 7 bases are a match to TRBD1. The junction had 7 bases not matched to a gene; V was cut back by 3 bases and J by 4 bases. CDR3 length: 15 amino acids. Per the germline V gene, CDR1 is SEHNR and CDR2 is FQNEAQ (reference sequence).

The gene calls are TRBV13 and TRBJ1-2, with unresolved D. The length of the CDR3 is 13 residues. V dropped 4 bases and J dropped 5 bases, with 11 bases sitting between them. Germline CDR1 and CDR2: PRHDT and FYEKMQ (reference sequence). CDR3 residues: CASSSADGYGYTF. CDR3 nucleotides: TGTGCCAGCAGCTCGGCAGACGGTTATGGCTACACCTTC.

As regards this clonotype: A read error may produce the germline difference seen at one junction end. This chain links TRBV6-6 with TRBJ2-1; 14 nucleotides line up with TRBD2. This CDR3 has 15 residues. Germline CDR1 reads MNHNY; CDR2 reads SVGAGI (reference sequence). The CDR3 spells CASIEGLAGVNGQFF. CDR3 bases: TGTGCCAGCATCGAGGGACTAGCGGGAGTCAATGGGCAGTTCTTC.

This clonotype was recorded a few times. This rearrangement joins TRBV12-3 or TRBV12-4 to TRBJ2-1; TRBD1 is a possible D gene (6 bases). The CDR3 is made up of 13 amino acids. Deletions cut 5 bases from V and 7 bases from J, with 12 bases between. Written as DNA, the CDR3 is TGTGCCAGCAGTAGCGGACAGTTGAATGAGCAGTTCTTC. It specifies CASSSGQLNEQFF.

The rearrangement links TRBV9 to TRBJ1-2; TRBD1 might be the D (5 bases). The length of the CDR3 is 16 residues. V was trimmed by 10 bases and J by 2 bases, leaving 24 bases between them. Germline CDR1 reads SGDLS; CDR2 reads YYNGEE. The CDR3 is CARTNRLNRLNYGYTF. CDR3 nucleotide sequence: TGTGCCCGAACCAACAGGCTCAACAGGCTGAACTATGGCTACACCTTC. The complete variable domain, with remaining parts taken from reference TRBV9 and TRBJ1-2, reads DSGVTQTPKHLITATGQRVTLRCSPRSGDLSVYWYQQSLDQGLQFLIQYYNGEERAKGNILERFSAQQFPDLHSELNLSSLELGDSALYFCARTNRLNRLNYGYTFGSGTRLTVV.

In this sample, this clonotype turned up once. V is TRBV7-2 and J is TRBJ2-1; D may be TRBD2 (7 bases). Germline CDR1 is SGHTA and CDR2 is FQGNSA. The CDR3 is 14 residues long. V lost 8 bases and J 10 bases, leaving 21 bases between the germline ends. The CDR3 nucleotides read TGTGCCAGCGGAATTGGGGGGGGGCCGTACGAGCAGTTCTTC. Protein product: CASGIGGGPYEQFF.

The rearrangement uses TRBV7-2 and TRBJ1-6; possible D gene TRBD1, 5 bases. V shed 7 bases and J shed 8 bases, with 12 bases lying between them. The CDR3 is made up of 13 amino acids. CDR1 and CDR2 (germline): SGHTA, FQGNSA. The CDR3 region has the DNA TGTGCCAGCAACTTTGGGGGGGATTCACCCCTCCACTTT. Translated: CASNFGGDSPLHF.

A single count supports this clonotype. This chain links TRBV30 with TRBJ1-1; the D gene is possibly TRBD1 (6 bases). The CDR3 sequence is 11 residues long. Germline V gene sequence: CDR1 GTSNPN, CDR2 SVGIG (reference sequence). V shed 2 bases and J shed 9 bases, with 10 bases lying between them. The CDR3 here is CAWSSGTKAFF. The CDR3 nucleotides are TGTGCCTGGAGTTCCGGGACAAAAGCTTTCTTT.

The gene calls are TRBV4-1 and TRBJ2-1; TRBD2 aligns across 8 bases. Germline CDR1 is MGHRA and CDR2 is YSYEKL. This CDR3 contains 14 residues. The ends lost 2 bases at V and 6 bases at J; junction bases unmatched: 3. CDR3 in amino acids: CASSQLAGINEQFF. CDR3 DNA: TGCGCCAGCAGCCAATTAGCGGGGATCAATGAGCAGTTCTTC.

The chain has TRBV7-2 and TRBJ2-7; D uncertain. The CDR3 has 14 residues. Looked up from germline, CDR1 is SGHTA and CDR2 is FQGNSA. V lost 1 base to trimming and J lost 6 bases, with 13 bases between them. The DNA for the CDR3 is TGTGCCAGCAGCTTAGAAGTTTCCCTGCGCGAGCAGTACTTC. It specifies CASSLEVSLREQYF.

The gene calls are TRBV6-2 or TRBV6-3 and TRBJ2-3; TRBD2 matches at 10 bases. Looked up from germline, CDR1 is MNHEY and CDR2 is SVGEGT. The CDR3 length is 16 residues. V was clipped by 6 bases and J by 11 bases; unmatched bases: 17. CDR3 amino acids: CASRFKSGGAIDEQYF. The CDR3 coding sequence is TGTGCCAGCAGATTTAAAAGCGGGGGGGCCATCGATGAGCAGTATTTT.

The chain couples TRBV5-6 to TRBJ1-2, with 8 bases identical to TRBD1. The CDR3 spans 13 residues. V lost 1 base and J lost 6; bases outside the gene matches: 2. The germline gives CDR1 SGHDT, CDR2 YYEEEE. Written as DNA, the CDR3 is TGTGCCAGCAGCTTGCTGGACAGGGATGGCTACACCTTC. As protein: CASSLLDRDGYTF.

This clonotype has more than one count but fewer than ten. The V gene is TRBV5-1, the J gene TRBJ2-6; the D gene is possibly TRBD2 (5 bases). V shed 4 bases and J shed 0 bases, with 11 bases lying between them. Germline assignment: CDR1 SGHRS and CDR2 YFSETQ. The CDR3 totals 16 residues. Here the CDR3 reads CASSPGLSSGANVLTF. In DNA, the CDR3 is TGCGCCAGCAGCCCCGGACTGTCCTCTGGGGCCAACGTCCTGACTTTC.

Only a few counts were recorded for this clonotype. The V gene is TRBV20-1, the J gene TRBJ2-7; no clear D. The CDR3 is 14 amino acids. Trimming took off 7 bases at V and 4 bases at J, with 20 bases between the two ends. The germline V gene encodes CDR1 DFQATT and CDR2 SNEGSKA (reference sequence). CDR3 amino acids: CSVVFPALPYEQYF. The CDR3, as DNA: TGCAGTGTAGTATTCCCGGCCTTACCTTACGAGCAGTACTTC.

The chain recombines TRBV7-3 with TRBJ1-2, with D possibly being TRBD1 (6 bases). CDR3 length: 14 amino acids. CDR1 is SGHTA and CDR2 is FQGTGA in the germline V gene. V shed 2 bases and J shed 2 bases, with 9 bases lying between them. The CDR3, as DNA: TGTGCCAGCAGCTTATCCGGACAGAACTATGGCTACACCTTC. Translated: CASSLSGQNYGYTF.